The present TCR beta chain was sequenced within a study of blood T cell repertoires in COVID-19. J lost 9 bases, V lost 5 bases, and 11 bases had no gene match. Germline V gene sequence: CDR1 SGHTA, CDR2 FQGNSA. This CDR3 is built from 16 residues. Source study methods: It was from reference gene primer amplification that nucleated cell counts were estimated. The data were produced by immunoSEQ multiplex PCR, yet TCRdb's version contains in-frame clones alone and is incomplete. V and J calls and clone size follow that table, whereas D and trimming were derived from the DNA. The repertoire holds under 200,000 clones, with approximately 90% as singletons.

The TCR was taken from a man in his late teens or twenties with active or convalescent COVID-19. The sequencing sample was made of peripheral blood. This chain joins TRBV7-2 and TRBJ2-1; 12 bases fit TRBD2. The CDR3 nucleotides are TGTGCCAGCAGCCCCCTACCTAGCGGGGGGGCCGGTGAGCAGTTCTTC. Its protein product is CASSPLPSGGAGEQFF.